These 5 T cell receptor beta chains came from one sample sequenced in a study of T cell repertoires in cytomegalovirus infection (dated by TCRdb to the late 2010s). TCRdb shows the sequencer as Illumina HiSeq 1500. TCRdb reanalyzed the raw reads on its own, using fastp at Q25 for trimming and MiXCR for clone calling, and kept in-frame beta chains. Rows are unified per CDR3 protein, each entry keeping the most common DNA and genes. Here the sample has under 850,000 distinct CDR3 sequences; roughly 36% occur a single time. The biggest ten clones account for under 3.5% of the sample. Material for sequencing was PBMCs. All receptors come from a human donor in good health (CMV status not recorded). Some clones in this sample may be carry-over from other donors' samples.

The chain employs TRBV2 and TRBJ2-3, with 8 nucleotides matching TRBD2. The CDR3 runs to 15 residues. Looked up from germline, CDR1 is SNHLY and CDR2 is FYNNEI. V shed 0 bases and J 7 bases; nucleotides not matched to a gene: 6. The CDR3 here is CASSEAVAGTHTQYF. Here the CDR3 DNA reads TGTGCCAGCAGTGAAGCTGTAGCGGGAACTCATACGCAGTATTTT. Full variable domain (remainder filled in from reference TRBV2 and TRBJ2-3): EPEVTQTPSHQVTQMGQEVILRCVPISNHLYFYWYRQILGQKVEFLVSFYNNEISEKSEIFDDQFSVERPDGSNFTLKIRSTKLEDSAMYFCASSEAVAGTHTQYFGPGTRLTVL.

This clonotype appeared a few times. The chain carries TRBV12-3 or TRBV12-4 and TRBJ2-3; TRBD2 matches 7 bases. V lost 3 bases to trimming and J lost 3 bases; unmatched junction nucleotides: 3. This CDR3 region has 14 residues. The DNA of the CDR3 is TGTGCCAGCAGTTTCGCGGGAGTAACAGATACGCAGTATTTT. It yields the protein CASSFAGVTDTQYF.

This clonotype was seen more than once but under ten times. This chain connects TRBV20-1 to TRBJ1-6, with 11 bases fitting TRBD1. The CDR3 totals 15 residues. The ends lost 5 bases at V and 7 bases at J; junction bases unmatched: 7. The germline gives CDR1 DFQATT, CDR2 SNEGSKA (reference sequence). The CDR3 here is CSAPDRGLVNSPLHF. The DNA for the CDR3 is TGCAGTGCTCCGGACAGGGGGCTTGTCAATTCACCCCTCCACTTT.

The V gene is TRBV7-9, the J gene TRBJ2-6; D remains unclear. Trimming left V 7 bases short and J 1 base short, with 17 bases between. From germline, CDR1 is SEHNR and CDR2 FQNEAQ (reference sequence). The CDR3 spans 17 residues. This chain's CDR3 is CASTNYEGLSGANVLTF. CDR3 coding DNA: TGTGCCAGCACCAATTACGAAGGGCTTTCTGGGGCCAACGTCCTGACTTTC.

The sample holds a few counts of this clonotype. The chain is built from TRBV10-3 and TRBJ2-5; no clear D gene. The CDR3 totals 14 residues. From germline, CDR1 is ENHRY and CDR2 SYGVKD. V was cut by 3 bases and J by 3 bases, with 11 bases left in between. CDR3 sequence reads: CAISDTPIEETQYF. The CDR3 coding sequence is TGTGCCATCAGTGACACCCCGATAGAAGAGACCCAGTACTTC.